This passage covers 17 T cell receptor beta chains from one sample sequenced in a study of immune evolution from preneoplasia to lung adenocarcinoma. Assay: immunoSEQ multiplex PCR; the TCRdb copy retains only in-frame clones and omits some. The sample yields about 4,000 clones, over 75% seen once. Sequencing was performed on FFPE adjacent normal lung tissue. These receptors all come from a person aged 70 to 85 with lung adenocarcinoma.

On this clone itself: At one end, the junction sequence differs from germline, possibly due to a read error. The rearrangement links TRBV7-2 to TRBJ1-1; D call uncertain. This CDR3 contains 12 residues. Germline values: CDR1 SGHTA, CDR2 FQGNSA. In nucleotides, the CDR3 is TGTGCCAGTAGCTTAGTACCAAGTTCGGCTTTCTTT. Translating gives CASSLVPSSAFF.

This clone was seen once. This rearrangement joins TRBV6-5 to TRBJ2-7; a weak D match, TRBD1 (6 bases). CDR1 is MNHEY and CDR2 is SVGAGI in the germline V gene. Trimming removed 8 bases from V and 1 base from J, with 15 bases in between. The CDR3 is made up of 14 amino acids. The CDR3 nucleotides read TGTGCCAGCGCTGCCACAGGGTCGTCCTACGAGCAGTACTTC. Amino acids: CASAATGSSYEQYF.

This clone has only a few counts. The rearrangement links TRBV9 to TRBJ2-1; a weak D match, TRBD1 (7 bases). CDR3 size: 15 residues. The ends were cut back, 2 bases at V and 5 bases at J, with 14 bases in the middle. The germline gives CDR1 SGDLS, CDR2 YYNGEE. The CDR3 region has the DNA TGTGCCAGCAGCGTGGGGGGACAGCCTAACAATGAGCAGTTCTTC. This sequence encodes CASSVGGQPNNEQFF.

This CDR3 is CASSLDRNTEAFF. The CDR3 region has the DNA TGTGCCAGCAGCTTAGACAGGAACACTGAAGCTTTCTTT. V gene TRBV7-7 combines with J gene TRBJ1-1; D is unclear. There are 13 residues in the CDR3. Trimming left V 1 base short and J 1 base short, with 4 bases between. Germline CDR1 and CDR2: SSHAT and FNYEAQ (reference sequence).

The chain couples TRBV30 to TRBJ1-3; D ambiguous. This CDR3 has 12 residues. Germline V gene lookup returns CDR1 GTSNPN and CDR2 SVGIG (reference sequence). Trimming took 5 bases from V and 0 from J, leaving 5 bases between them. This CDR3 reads CAWGPSGNTIYF. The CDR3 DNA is TGTGCCTGGGGACCCTCTGGAAACACCATATATTTT.

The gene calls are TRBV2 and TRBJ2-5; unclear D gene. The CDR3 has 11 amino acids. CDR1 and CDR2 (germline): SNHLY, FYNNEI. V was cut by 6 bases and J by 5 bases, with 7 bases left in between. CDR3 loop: CASSGWETQYF. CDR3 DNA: TGTGCCAGCAGCGGGTGGGAGACCCAGTACTTC.

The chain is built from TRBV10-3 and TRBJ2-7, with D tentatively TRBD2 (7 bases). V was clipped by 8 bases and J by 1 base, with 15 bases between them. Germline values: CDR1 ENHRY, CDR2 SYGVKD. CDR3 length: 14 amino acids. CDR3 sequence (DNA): TGTGCCATCGGGGGCGGGAGCCCATCCTACGAGCAGTACTTC. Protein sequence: CAIGGGSPSYEQYF.

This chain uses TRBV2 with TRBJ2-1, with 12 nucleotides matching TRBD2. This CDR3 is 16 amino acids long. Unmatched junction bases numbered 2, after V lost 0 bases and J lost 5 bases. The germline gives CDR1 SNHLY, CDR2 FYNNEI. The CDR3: CASSEAGLAGNNEQFF. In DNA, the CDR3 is TGTGCCAGCAGTGAAGCGGGACTAGCGGGTAACAATGAGCAGTTCTTC.

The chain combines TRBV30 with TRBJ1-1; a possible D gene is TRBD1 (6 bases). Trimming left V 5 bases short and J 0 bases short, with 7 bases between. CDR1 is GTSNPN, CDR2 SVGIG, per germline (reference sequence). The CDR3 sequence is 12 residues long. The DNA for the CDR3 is TGTGCCTGGCAGGGGATGAACACTGAAGCTTTCTTT. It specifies CAWQGMNTEAFF.

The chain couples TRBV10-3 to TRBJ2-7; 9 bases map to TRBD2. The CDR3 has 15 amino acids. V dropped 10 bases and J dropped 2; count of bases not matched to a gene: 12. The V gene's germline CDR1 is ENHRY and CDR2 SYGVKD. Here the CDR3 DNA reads TGTGCCAGCGGGACTAGCAGGGCAACTACCTACGAGCAGTACTTC. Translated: CASGTSRATTYEQYF.

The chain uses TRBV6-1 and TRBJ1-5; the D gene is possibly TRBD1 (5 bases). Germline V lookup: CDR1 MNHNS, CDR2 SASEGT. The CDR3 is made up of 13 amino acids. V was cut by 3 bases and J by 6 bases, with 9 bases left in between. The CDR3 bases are TGTGCCAGCAGTGACAGGGATCCTCAGCCCCAGCATTTT. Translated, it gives CASSDRDPQPQHF.

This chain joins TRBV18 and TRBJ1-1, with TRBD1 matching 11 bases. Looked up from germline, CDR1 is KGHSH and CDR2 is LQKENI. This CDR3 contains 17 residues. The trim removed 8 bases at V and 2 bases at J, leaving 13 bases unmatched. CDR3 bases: TGTGCCAGCACTCCGTTTTGGGGACAGGGGGGAAACACTGAAGCTTTCTTT. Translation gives CASTPFWGQGGNTEAFF.

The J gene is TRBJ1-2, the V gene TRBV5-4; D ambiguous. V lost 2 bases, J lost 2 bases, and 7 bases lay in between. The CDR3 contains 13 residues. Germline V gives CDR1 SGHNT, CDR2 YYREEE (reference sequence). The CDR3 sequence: CASSFSENYGYTF. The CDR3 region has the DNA TGTGCCAGCAGCTTCTCGGAGAACTATGGCTACACCTTC.

The CDR3 DNA reads TGTGCCAGCAGCTTAGGCACCGGGACTAGTGAGTATGAGCAGTTCTTC. Protein product: CASSLGTGTSEYEQFF. The rearrangement joins TRBV7-2 to TRBJ2-1; 8 bases agree with TRBD2. CDR3 length: 16 amino acids. Germline loops: CDR1 SGHTA, CDR2 FQGNSA. Trimming removed 1 base from V and 8 bases from J; junction bases left unmatched: 10.

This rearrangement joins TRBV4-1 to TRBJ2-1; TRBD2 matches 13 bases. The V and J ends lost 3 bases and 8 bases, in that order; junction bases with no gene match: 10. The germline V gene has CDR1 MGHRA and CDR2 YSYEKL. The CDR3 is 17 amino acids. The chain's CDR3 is CASSHRLAGGPYHEQFF. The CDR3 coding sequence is TGCGCCAGCAGCCACAGACTAGCGGGAGGCCCTTACCATGAGCAGTTCTTC.

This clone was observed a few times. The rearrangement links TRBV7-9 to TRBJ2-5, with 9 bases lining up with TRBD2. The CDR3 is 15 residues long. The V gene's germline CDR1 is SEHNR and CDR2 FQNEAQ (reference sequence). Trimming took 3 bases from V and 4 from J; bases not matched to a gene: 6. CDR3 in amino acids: CASSFGSGSRETQYF. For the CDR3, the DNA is TGTGCCAGCAGCTTCGGTAGCGGGAGTCGAGAGACCCAGTACTTC.

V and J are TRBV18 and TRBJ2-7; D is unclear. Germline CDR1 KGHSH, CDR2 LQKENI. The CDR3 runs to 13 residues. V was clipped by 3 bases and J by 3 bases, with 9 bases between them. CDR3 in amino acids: CASSPQSHYEQYF. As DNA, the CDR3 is TGTGCCAGCTCACCCCAGTCTCACTACGAGCAGTACTTC.